Only one count was recorded for the clone carrying this T cell receptor (beta chain). Its antigen is currently unknown. Only in-frame clones appear in the TCRdb table, and some are missing; sequencing was by immunoSEQ multiplex PCR. The sample holds over 1.5 million clones, 95% to 99% seen once. The CD4+ fraction was divided into a CD45RA+ naive subset and a CD45RA-negative memory subset. This entry is derived from a study of shared clonotypes between healthy human individuals. Study findings and constraints: It was the non-shared clonotypes that had lower generation probabilities than clonotypes shared by all four donors. Larger estimated richness was generally recorded for naive subsets relative to memory subsets.

This clonotype was sampled from a man aged 25-45 years in good health. The sequenced sample was naive CD4+ T cells sorted from blood. Noted subset: CD45RA+ positively selected.

CDR3 loop: CASSFRGFRGQDIDTQYF. Here the CDR3 DNA reads TGTGCCAGCAGTTTCCGAGGATTCAGGGGACAGGACATAGATACGCAGTATTTT. The chain employs TRBV28 and TRBJ2-3; 8 bases agree with TRBD1. V shed 3 bases and J 5 bases; nucleotides not matched to a gene: 16. This CDR3 spans 18 amino acids. The germline gives CDR1 MDHEN, CDR2 SYDVKM.